This T cell receptor (beta chain) is drawn from a study of CD8 T cells in ankylosing spondylitis. In TCRdb, the 5' RACE reads were re-called with MiXCR into one record per CDR3 protein. The sample gives about 150,000 distinct CDR3 sequences, roughly 30% of which show up once; 6% is in the top ten. V was pared by 5 bases and J by 10 bases, with 9 bases between. Per the germline V gene, CDR1 is SEHNR and CDR2 is FQNEAQ (reference sequence). CDR3 length: 11 amino acids. This clonotype was seen repeatedly, ten times or more. Sequencing input: synovial fluid, either unsorted or a sorted T cell fraction (not recorded which). The receptor was isolated from a male donor with ankylosing spondylitis. The chain joins TRBV7-9 to TRBJ2-1; TRBD2 is a possible D gene (5 bases). The CDR3 nucleotides read TGTGCCAGCAGCACTGGACTGGAGCAGTTCTTC. Protein sequence: CASSTGLEQFF.